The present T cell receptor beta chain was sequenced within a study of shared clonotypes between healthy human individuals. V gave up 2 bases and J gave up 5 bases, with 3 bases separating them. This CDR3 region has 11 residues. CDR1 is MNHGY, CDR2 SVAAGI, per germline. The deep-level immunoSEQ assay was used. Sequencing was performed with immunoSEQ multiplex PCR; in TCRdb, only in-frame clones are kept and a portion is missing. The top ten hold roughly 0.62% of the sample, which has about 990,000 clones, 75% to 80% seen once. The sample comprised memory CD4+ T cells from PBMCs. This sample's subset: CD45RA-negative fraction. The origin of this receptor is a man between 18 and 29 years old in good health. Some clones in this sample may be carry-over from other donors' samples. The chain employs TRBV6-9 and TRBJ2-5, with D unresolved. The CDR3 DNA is TGTGCCAGCAGTTATAGGGAGACCCAGTACTTC. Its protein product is CASSYRETQYF.